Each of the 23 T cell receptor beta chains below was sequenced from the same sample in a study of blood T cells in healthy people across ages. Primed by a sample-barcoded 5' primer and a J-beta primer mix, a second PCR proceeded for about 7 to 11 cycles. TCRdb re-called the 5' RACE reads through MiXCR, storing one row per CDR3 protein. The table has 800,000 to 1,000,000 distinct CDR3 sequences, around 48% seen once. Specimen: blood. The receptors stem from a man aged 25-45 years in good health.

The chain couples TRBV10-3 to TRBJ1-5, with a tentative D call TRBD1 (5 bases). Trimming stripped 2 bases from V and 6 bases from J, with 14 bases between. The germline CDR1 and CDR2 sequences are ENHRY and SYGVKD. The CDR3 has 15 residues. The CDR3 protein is CAISEGLEGSQPQHF. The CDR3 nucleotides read TGTGCCATCAGTGAGGGGCTTGAGGGGAGTCAGCCCCAGCATTTT.

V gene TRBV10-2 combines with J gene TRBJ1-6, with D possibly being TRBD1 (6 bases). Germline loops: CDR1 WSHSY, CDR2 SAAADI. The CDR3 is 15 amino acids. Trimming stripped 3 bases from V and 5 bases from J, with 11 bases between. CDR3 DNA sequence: TGCGCCAGCAGTGAACAGGGATCTAATAATTCACCCCTCCACTTT. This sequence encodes CASSEQGSNNSPLHF.

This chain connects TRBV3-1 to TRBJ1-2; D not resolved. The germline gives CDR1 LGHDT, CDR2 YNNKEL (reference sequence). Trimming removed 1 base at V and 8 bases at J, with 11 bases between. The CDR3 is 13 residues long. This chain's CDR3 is CASSQAGVQGYTF. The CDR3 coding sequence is TGTGCCAGCAGCCAAGCCGGGGTTCAAGGCTACACCTTC.

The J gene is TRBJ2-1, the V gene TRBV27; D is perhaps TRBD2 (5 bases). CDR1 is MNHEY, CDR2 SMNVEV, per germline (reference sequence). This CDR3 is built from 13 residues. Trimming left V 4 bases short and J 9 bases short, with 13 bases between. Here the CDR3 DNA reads TGTGCCAGCAGTTCCCCGGGGAACCGTGAGCAGTTCTTC. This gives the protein CASSSPGNREQFF.

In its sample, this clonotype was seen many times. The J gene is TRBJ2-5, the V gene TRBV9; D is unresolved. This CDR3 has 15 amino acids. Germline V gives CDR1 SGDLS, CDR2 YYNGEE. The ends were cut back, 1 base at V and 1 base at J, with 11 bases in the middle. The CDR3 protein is CASSVSHNSQETQYF. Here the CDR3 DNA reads TGTGCCAGCAGCGTATCCCACAACAGCCAAGAGACCCAGTACTTC.

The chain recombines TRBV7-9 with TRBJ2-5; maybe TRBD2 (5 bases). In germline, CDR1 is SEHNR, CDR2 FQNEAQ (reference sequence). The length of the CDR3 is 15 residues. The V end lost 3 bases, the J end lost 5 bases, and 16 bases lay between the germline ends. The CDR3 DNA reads TGTGCCAGCAGCTTCTTGACCGGGGTCAGGGAGACCCAGTACTTC. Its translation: CASSFLTGVRETQYF.

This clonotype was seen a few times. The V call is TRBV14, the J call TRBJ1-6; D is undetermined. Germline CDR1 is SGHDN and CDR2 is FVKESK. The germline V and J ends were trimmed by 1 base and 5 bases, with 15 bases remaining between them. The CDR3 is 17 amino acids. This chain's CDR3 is CASSQARGGFHNSPLHF. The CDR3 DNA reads TGTGCCAGCAGCCAAGCCCGGGGAGGGTTTCATAATTCACCCCTCCACTTT. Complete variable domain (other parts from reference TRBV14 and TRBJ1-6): EAGVTQFPSHSVIEKGQTVTLRCDPISGHDNLYWYRRVMGKEIKFLLHFVKESKQDESGMPNNRFLAERTGGTYSTLKVQPAELEDSGVYFCASSQARGGFHNSPLHFGNGTRLTVT.

In nucleotides, the CDR3 is TGCGCCAGCGGGGAACCGGGACTAGGAATGAACATTCAGTACTTC. Its protein product is CASGEPGLGMNIQYF. V gene TRBV5-1 combines with J gene TRBJ2-4; the match to TRBD2 covers 8 bases. Unmatched junction bases numbered 13, after V lost 7 bases and J lost 7 bases. The CDR3 spans 15 residues. Germline V gives CDR1 SGHRS, CDR2 YFSETQ.

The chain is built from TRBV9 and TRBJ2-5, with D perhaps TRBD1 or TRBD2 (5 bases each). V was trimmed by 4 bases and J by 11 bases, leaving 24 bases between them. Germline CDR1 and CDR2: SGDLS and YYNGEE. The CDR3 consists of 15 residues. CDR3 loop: CASSRTGTDVSEQYF. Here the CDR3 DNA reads TGTGCCAGCAGCCGTACCGGGACGGACGTCTCTGAGCAGTACTTC.

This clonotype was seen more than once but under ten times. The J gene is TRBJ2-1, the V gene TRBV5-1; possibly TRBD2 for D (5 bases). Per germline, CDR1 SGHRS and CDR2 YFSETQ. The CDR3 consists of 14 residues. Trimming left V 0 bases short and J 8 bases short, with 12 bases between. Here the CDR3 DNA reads TGCGCCAGCAGCTTGGAGAAAGAGGGTGATGAGCAGTTCTTC. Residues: CASSLEKEGDEQFF.

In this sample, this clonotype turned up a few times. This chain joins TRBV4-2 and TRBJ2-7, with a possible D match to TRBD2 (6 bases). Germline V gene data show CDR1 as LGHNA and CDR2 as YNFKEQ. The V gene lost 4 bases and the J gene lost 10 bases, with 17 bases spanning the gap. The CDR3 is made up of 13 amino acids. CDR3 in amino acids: CASSPPGGNLQYF. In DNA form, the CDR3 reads TGTGCCAGCAGCCCACCCGGAGGGAATCTTCAGTACTTC.

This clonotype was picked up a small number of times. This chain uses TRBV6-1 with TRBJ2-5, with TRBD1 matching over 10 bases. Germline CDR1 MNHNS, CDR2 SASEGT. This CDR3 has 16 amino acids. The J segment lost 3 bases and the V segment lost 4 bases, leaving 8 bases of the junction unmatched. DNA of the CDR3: TGTGCCAGCAGTGGAGGACAGGGGGAGGGAGAAGAGACCCAGTACTTC. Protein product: CASSGGQGEGEETQYF.

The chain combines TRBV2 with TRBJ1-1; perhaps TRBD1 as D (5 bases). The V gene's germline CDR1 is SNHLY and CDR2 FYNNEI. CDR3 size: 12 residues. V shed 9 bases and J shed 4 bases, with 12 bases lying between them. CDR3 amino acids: CARGGFGTEAFF. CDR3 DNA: TGTGCCAGGGGGGGTTTCGGCACTGAAGCTTTCTTT.

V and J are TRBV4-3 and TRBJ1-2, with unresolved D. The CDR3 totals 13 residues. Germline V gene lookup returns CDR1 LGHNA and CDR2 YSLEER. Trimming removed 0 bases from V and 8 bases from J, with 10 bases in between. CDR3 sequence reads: CASSQEVQAGYTF. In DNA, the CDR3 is TGCGCCAGCAGCCAAGAGGTCCAGGCGGGCTACACCTTC.

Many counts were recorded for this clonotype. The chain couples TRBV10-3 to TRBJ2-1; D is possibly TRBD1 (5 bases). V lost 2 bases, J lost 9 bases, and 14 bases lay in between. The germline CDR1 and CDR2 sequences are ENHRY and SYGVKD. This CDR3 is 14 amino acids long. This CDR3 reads CAISEGAEIGEQFF. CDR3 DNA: TGTGCCATCAGTGAGGGGGCTGAGATCGGTGAGCAGTTCTTC.

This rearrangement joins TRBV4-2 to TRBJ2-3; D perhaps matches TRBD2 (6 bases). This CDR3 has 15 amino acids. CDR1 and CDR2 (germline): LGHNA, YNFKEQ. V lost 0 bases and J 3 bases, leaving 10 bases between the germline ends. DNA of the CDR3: TGTGCCAGCAGCCAAGATCAACTAGCAACAGATACGCAGTATTTT. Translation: CASSQDQLATDTQYF.

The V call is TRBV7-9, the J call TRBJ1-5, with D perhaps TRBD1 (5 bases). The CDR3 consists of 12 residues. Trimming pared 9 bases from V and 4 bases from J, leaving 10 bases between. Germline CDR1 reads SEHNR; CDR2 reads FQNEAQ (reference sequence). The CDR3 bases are TGTGCCAGTCAAGGGGTTAATCAGCCCCAGCATTTT. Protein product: CASQGVNQPQHF.

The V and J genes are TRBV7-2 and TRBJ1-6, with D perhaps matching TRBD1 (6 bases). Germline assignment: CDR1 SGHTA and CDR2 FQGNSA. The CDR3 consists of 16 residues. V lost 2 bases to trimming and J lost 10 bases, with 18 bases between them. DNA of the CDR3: TGTGCCAGCAGCTTACGGGGGGCTTTTACTGGGTCACCCCTCCACTTT. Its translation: CASSLRGAFTGSPLHF.

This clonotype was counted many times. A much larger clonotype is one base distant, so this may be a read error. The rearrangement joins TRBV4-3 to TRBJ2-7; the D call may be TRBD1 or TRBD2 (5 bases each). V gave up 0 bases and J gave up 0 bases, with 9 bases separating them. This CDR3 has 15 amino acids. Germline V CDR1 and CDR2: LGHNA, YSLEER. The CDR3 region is CASSQERDGSYEQYF. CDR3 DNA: TGCGCCAGCAGCCAAGAACGGGACGGCTCCTACGAGCAGTACTTC.

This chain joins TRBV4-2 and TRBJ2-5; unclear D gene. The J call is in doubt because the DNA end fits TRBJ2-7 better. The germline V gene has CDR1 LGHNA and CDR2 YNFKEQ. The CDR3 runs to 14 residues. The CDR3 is CASSQDTRNYEQYF. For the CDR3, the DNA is TGTGCCAGCAGCCAAGATACTCGAAACTACGAGCAGTACTTC.

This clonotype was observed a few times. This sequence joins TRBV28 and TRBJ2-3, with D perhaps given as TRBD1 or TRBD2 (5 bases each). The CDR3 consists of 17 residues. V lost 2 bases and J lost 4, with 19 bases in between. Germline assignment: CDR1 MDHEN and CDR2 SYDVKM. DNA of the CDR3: TGTGCCAGCAGTTTACAGGGACGGGCGCTTACCGCAGATACGCAGTATTTT. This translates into CASSLQGRALTADTQYF.

The CDR3 nucleotides read TGCAGTGCTAGTGTAGGGGCCGGCTATAATTCACCCCTCCACTTT. This encodes CSASVGAGYNSPLHF. The V gene is TRBV20-1, the J gene TRBJ1-6, with D tentatively TRBD1 (5 bases). The CDR3 runs to 15 residues. The ends were cut back, 3 bases at V and 3 bases at J, with 12 bases in the middle. Germline CDR1 reads DFQATT; CDR2 reads SNEGSKA (reference sequence).

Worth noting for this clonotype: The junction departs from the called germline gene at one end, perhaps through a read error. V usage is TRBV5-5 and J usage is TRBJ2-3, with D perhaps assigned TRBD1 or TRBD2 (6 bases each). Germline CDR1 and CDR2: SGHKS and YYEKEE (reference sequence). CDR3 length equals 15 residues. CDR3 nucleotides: TGTGCCAGCAGGTTGGGGGGCGCTGAGTTAGATACGCAGTATTTT. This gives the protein CASRLGGAELDTQYF.